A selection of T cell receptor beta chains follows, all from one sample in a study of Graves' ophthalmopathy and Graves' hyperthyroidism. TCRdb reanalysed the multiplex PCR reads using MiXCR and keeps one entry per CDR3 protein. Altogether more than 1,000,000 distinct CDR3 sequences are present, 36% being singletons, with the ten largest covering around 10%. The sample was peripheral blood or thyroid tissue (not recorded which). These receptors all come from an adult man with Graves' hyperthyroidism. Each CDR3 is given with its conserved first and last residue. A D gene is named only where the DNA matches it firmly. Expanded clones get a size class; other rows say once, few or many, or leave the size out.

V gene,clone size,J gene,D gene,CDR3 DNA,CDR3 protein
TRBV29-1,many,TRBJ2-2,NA,TGCAGCGTCACGTGGACCGGGGAGCTGTTTTTT,CSVTWTGELFF
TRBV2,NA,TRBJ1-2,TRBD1,TGTGCCAGCAGCGCTAGGGGACAGGGGTTTGGCTACACCTTC,CASSARGQGFGYTF
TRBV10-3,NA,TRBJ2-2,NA,TGTGCCATCAGTTACGTCTCTCCGAACACCGGGGAGCTGTTTTTT,CAISYVSPNTGELFF
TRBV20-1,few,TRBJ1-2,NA,TGCAGTGCTAGAGATTTATCCGGGGCGGATGGCTACACCTTC,CSARDLSGADGYTF
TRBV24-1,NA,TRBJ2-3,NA,TGTGCCACCAGATCGGGGGGCTTAGATACGCAGTATTTT,CATRSGGLDTQYF
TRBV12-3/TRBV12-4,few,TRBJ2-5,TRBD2,TGTGCCAGCAGTCCAGACAGGGGGGGACTAGCGGGTCAAGAGACCCAGTACTTC,CASSPDRGGLAGQETQYF
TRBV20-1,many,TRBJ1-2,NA,TGCAGTGCTGTGGGACCGAACTATGGCTACACCTTC,CSAVGPNYGYTF
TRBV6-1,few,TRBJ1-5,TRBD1,TGTGCCAGCTCGGGGACAGTTGATCAGCCCCAGCATTTT,CASSGTVDQPQHF
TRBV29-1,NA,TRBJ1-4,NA,TGCAGCGTGAGGGCGGCTCCAATGGAAAAACTGTTTTTT,CSVRAAPMEKLFF
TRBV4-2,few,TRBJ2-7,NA,TGTGCCAGCAGCCCCCCCACCCTGGGCGAGCAGTACTTC,CASSPPTLGEQYF
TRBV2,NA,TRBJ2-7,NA,TGTGCCAGCAGTGAAGCGCAGGTTTCCTACTACGAGCACTACTTC,CASSEAQVSYYEHYF
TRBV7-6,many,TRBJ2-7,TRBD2,TGTGCCAGCAGCTTATCGTTCACTGGGACTAGCATAGACGAGCAGTACTTC,CASSLSFTGTSIDEQYF
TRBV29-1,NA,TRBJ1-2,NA,TGCAGCAGATCACAGGGATTAAACTATGGCTACACCTTC,CSRSQGLNYGYTF
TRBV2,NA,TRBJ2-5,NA,TGTGCCAGCAGTTACTCGGGGACCCCGGAGACCCAGTACTTC,CASSYSGTPETQYF
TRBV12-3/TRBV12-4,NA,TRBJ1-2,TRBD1,TGTGCCAGCAGTCCCCCCACAGGGGGTGGCTACACCTTC,CASSPPTGGGYTF
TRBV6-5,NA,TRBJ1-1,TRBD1,TGTGCCAGCAAGCCTCGGGACAGCGGGCGCGGTCACACTGAAGCTTTCTTT,CASKPRDSGRGHTEAFF
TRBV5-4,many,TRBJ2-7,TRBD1,TGTGCCAGCAGCTTGGTAGGACAGGTGTCCTACGAGCAGTACTTC,CASSLVGQVSYEQYF
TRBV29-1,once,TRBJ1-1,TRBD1,TGCAGCGTTCTACAGGGGACGGAGAACACTGAAGCTTTCTTT,CSVLQGTENTEAFF
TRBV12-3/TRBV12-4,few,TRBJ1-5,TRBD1,TGTGCCAGCAGCAACGGACAGGGCTGGAATCAGCCCCAGCATTTT,CASSNGQGWNQPQHF
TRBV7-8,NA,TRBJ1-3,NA,TGTGCCAGCAGCTTAACAGATACAGGAAACACCATATATTTT,CASSLTDTGNTIYF
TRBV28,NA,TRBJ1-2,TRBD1,TGTGCCAGCAGAAACGGACAGGGACAGTTTGGCTACACCTTC,CASRNGQGQFGYTF
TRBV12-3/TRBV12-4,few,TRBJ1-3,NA,TGTGCCAGCACTCCTGGAGGATTTTCTGGAAACACCATATATTTT,CASTPGGFSGNTIYF
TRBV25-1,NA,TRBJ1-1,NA,TGTGCCAGCAGAAAACGAGGGGGTAGGAACACTGAAGCTTTCTTT,CASRKRGGRNTEAFF
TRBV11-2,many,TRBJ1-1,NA,TGTGCCAGCAGCCATGTGGACAGTGTGAACACTGAAGCTTTCTTT,CASSHVDSVNTEAFF
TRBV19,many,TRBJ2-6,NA,TGTGCCAGTAGTATACGGGGAGACTCTGGGGCCAACGTCCTGACTTTC,CASSIRGDSGANVLTF
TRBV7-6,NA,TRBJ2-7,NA,TGTGCCAGCAGCACCGTTTCGGGTTCCTACGAGCAGTACTTC,CASSTVSGSYEQYF
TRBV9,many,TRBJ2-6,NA,TGTGCCAGCTCTCCTCTTGGTGGGGCCAACGTCCTGACTTTC,CASSPLGGANVLTF
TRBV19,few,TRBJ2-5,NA,TGTGCCAGTAGTATATTGGGGCAGAGAAGACAAGAGACCCAGTACTTC,CASSILGQRRQETQYF
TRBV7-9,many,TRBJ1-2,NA,TGTGCCAGCAGCCGGGGAAAGGCTGGATATGGCTACACCTTC,CASSRGKAGYGYTF
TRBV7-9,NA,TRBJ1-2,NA,TGTGCCAGCAGCCGCAAGGGGAGGGGGAACACCTTC,CASSRKGRGNTF
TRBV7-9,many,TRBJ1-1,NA,TGTGCCAGCAGTGACAGCATGAACACTGAAGCTTTCTTT,CASSDSMNTEAFF
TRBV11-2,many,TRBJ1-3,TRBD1,TGTGCCAGCAGCTTAGTTGGGACAGGGATCTCTGGAAACACCATATATTTT,CASSLVGTGISGNTIYF
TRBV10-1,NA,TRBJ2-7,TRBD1,TGCGCCAGCAGTGACTACGGACAGGATTACGAGCAGTACTTC,CASSDYGQDYEQYF
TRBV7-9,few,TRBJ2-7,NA,TGTGCCAGCAGCTTAGCGTTCCTGCCGGACGAGCAGTACTTC,CASSLAFLPDEQYF
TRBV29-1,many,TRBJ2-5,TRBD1,TGCAGCGTTGAAAGGACAGGGAAAGAGACCCAGTACTTC,CSVERTGKETQYF
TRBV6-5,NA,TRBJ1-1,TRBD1,TGTGCCAGCAGAGACAGGGGAACTAATGAAGCTTTCTTT,CASRDRGTNEAFF
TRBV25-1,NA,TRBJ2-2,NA,TGTGCCAGCAGTGAGCCGCGCTCCGGAAACACCGGGGAGCTGTTTTTT,CASSEPRSGNTGELFF
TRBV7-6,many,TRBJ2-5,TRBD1,TGTGCCAGCAGCTTAGGACAGGGTTACCAAGAGACCCAGTACTTC,CASSLGQGYQETQYF
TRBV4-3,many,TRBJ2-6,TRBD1,TGCGCCAGCAGCGACGGACAGGGCACCGGGGCCAACGTCCTGACTTTC,CASSDGQGTGANVLTF
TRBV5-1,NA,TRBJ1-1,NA,TGCGCCAGCAGCTTGGATGCGTCCTCGAACACTGAAGCTTTCTTT,CASSLDASSNTEAFF
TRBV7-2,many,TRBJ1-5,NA,TGTGCCAGCAGCTCCCTCGACAGGAGCAATCAGCCCCAGCATTTT,CASSSLDRSNQPQHF
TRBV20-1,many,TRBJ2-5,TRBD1,TGCTCGCAGGGGGAGTATCAAGAGACCCAGTACTTC,CSQGEYQETQYF
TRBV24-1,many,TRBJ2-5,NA,TGTGCCACCAGTGACCCCCACAGGGTCGGTCGAGAGACCCAGTACTTC,CATSDPHRVGRETQYF
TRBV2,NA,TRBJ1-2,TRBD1,TGTGCCAGCAGCAAAGGACAGGGGGAAAGAGGTGGCTACACCTTC,CASSKGQGERGGYTF
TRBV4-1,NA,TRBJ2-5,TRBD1,TGCGCCAGCAGCCGGGACAGGGGGCTCGGTCAGCCCCAGTACTTC,CASSRDRGLGQPQYF
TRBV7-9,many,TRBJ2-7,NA,TGTGCCAGCAGCTTAGTGGACGAGCAGTACTTC,CASSLVDEQYF
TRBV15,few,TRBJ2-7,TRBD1,TGTGCCACCAGCTACAGGGGGAGGTCCTACGAGCAGTACTTC,CATSYRGRSYEQYF
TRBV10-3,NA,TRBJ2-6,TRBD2,TGTGCCATCAGTGGAGGAGCGGGAGGGCCCGGGGCCAACGTCCTGACTTTC,CAISGGAGGPGANVLTF